The 14 T cell receptor beta chains reported below all come from one sample, sequenced in a study of response to subunit inactivated influenza vaccine. TCRdb re-called the RT-PCR reads through MiXCR, storing one row per CDR3 protein. This sample has roughly 500,000 distinct CDR3 sequences, with 16% found just once. The sample consisted of CD4+ T cells sorted from PBMCs, taken less than 25 months after vaccination. Every receptor here comes from a man aged 50 to 69 who received an inactivated influenza vaccine.

A few counts support this clonotype. The rearrangement links TRBV10-3 to TRBJ2-3; D may correspond to TRBD1 or TRBD2 (6 bases each). This CDR3 has 14 amino acids. Trimming removed 7 bases at V and 0 bases at J, with 11 bases between. Germline V gives CDR1 ENHRY, CDR2 SYGVKD. CDR3 bases: TGTGCCATCAAACAGGGAGGTAGCACAGATACGCAGTATTTT. Translation: CAIKQGGSTDTQYF.

The chain couples TRBV11-2 to TRBJ2-7, with 8 bases fitting TRBD2. The V segment lost 1 base and the J segment 4 bases; nucleotides outside the gene matches: 3. Germline CDR1 SGHAT, CDR2 FQNNGV. This CDR3 contains 14 residues. CDR3 sequence: CASSLVAGPYEQYF. The CDR3 DNA is TGTGCCAGCAGCTTAGTAGCGGGGCCTTACGAGCAGTACTTC.

This clonotype was found a few times. V is TRBV9 and J is TRBJ2-2; D assignment may be TRBD1 or TRBD2 (5 bases each). Trimming removed 0 bases at V and 4 bases at J, with 10 bases between. The germline gives CDR1 SGDLS, CDR2 YYNGEE. The CDR3 spans 15 residues. This chain's CDR3 is CASSVGEGSTGELFF. CDR3 bases: TGTGCCAGCAGCGTAGGCGAGGGGAGCACCGGGGAGCTGTTTTTT.

V gene TRBV13 combines with J gene TRBJ2-7, with TRBD2 matching 7 bases. The CDR3 totals 15 residues. Germline trimming cut 5 bases from V and 1 base from J; bases unmatched to any gene: 8. Germline V gene data show CDR1 as PRHDT and CDR2 as FYEKMQ (reference sequence). The CDR3 DNA is TGTGCCAGCAGCCCCTCTTCCGGGGGGTCCTACGAGCAGTACTTC. It yields the protein CASSPSSGGSYEQYF.

This clonotype has at least ten counts. This chain links TRBV2 with TRBJ2-5; no clear D. The CDR3 contains 11 residues. V was cut by 10 bases and J by 0 bases, with 6 bases left in between. CDR1 SNHLY and CDR2 FYNNEI come from the germline V gene. The CDR3 reads CATGYQETQYF. The DNA for the CDR3 is TGTGCCACCGGGTACCAAGAGACCCAGTACTTC.

The table lists this clonotype with a few counts. V gene TRBV20-1 combines with J gene TRBJ2-7; TRBD2 agrees at 12 bases. CDR3 size: 15 residues. Trimming took 3 bases from V and 5 from J; bases not matched to a gene: 8. Germline CDR1 DFQATT, CDR2 SNEGSKA (reference sequence). CDR3 amino acids: CSARGRLAGAHEQYF. CDR3 bases: TGCAGTGCTAGGGGTCGACTAGCGGGAGCCCACGAGCAGTACTTC.

This clonotype occurred a few times. The chain employs TRBV4-1 and TRBJ1-4; D possibly corresponds to TRBD1 (5 bases). Trimming took 0 bases from V and 8 from J, leaving 16 bases between them. The CDR3 sequence is 16 residues long. Germline V gene data show CDR1 as MGHRA and CDR2 as YSYEKL. The CDR3, as DNA: TGCGCCAGCAGCCAAGAAGGGGTCAGGGTCGAGGAAAAACTGTTTTTT. Translated: CASSQEGVRVEEKLFF.

This clonotype came up a few times. The rearrangement links TRBV19 to TRBJ2-7; TRBD1 agrees at 11 bases. J gave up 3 bases and V 5 bases, and 9 bases lay outside the gene matches. CDR1 is LNHDA and CDR2 is SQIVND in the germline V gene (reference sequence). This CDR3 region has 16 residues. The CDR3 sequence: CASSSTGTGGFYEQYF. The CDR3 DNA reads TGTGCCAGTAGTTCCACCGGGACAGGGGGTTTCTACGAGCAGTACTTC.

The chain employs TRBV7-2 and TRBJ1-2; perhaps TRBD1 as D (6 bases). V gave up 3 bases and J gave up 4 bases, with 18 bases separating them. The CDR3 runs 16 residues. The germline gives CDR1 SGHTA, CDR2 FQGNSA. For the CDR3, the DNA is TGTGCCAGCAGCTTCTTTTGGGGGGCCTCGGGCTATGGCTACACCTTC. Translated, it gives CASSFFWGASGYGYTF.

The chain links TRBV5-5 to TRBJ2-1; 7 bases map to TRBD1. CDR1 is SGHKS and CDR2 is YYEKEE in the germline V gene (reference sequence). The V and J ends lost 8 bases and 0 bases, in that order; junction bases with no gene match: 8. The CDR3 has 15 residues. The CDR3 reads CASEETGSSYNEQFF. CDR3 nucleotide sequence: TGTGCCAGTGAGGAGACAGGGAGCTCCTACAATGAGCAGTTCTTC.

The J gene is TRBJ1-3, the V gene TRBV6-2 or TRBV6-3; maybe TRBD1 (5 bases). The CDR3 spans 14 residues. V lost 6 bases to trimming and J lost 5 bases, with 14 bases between them. Germline V gives CDR1 MNHEY, CDR2 SVGEGT. CDR3 DNA sequence: TGTGCCAGCAGGGACGGAGGACATCGAAACACCATATATTTT. Its translation is CASRDGGHRNTIYF.

This rearrangement joins TRBV6-2 or TRBV6-3 to TRBJ2-1; D perhaps matches TRBD1 (6 bases). V dropped 5 bases and J dropped 10 bases, with 12 bases sitting between them. This CDR3 contains 12 residues. The germline V gene has CDR1 MNHEY and CDR2 SVGEGT. DNA of the CDR3: TGTGCCAGCAGTCAACAGGGCTGGGAGCAGTTCTTC. Its translation is CASSQQGWEQFF.

This clonotype occurred many times. The genes are TRBV12-3 or TRBV12-4 and TRBJ2-1; D is possibly TRBD1 or TRBD2 (5 bases each). The V gene lost 11 bases and the J gene lost 9 bases, with 11 bases spanning the gap. The CDR3 has 10 amino acids. CDR3 nucleotides: TGTGCCGTTCGGGGCAGTGAGCAGTTCTTC. It is translated as CAVRGSEQFF.

This sequence joins TRBV29-1 and TRBJ1-2, with a weak D call TRBD1 (5 bases). The CDR3 sequence is 13 residues long. Trimming removed 3 bases from V and 5 bases from J, with 13 bases in between. Germline values: CDR1 SQVTM, CDR2 ANQGSEA. The CDR3 sequence: CSVDPGGGYGYTF. The CDR3 DNA reads TGCAGCGTTGATCCGGGGGGTGGATATGGCTACACCTTC.